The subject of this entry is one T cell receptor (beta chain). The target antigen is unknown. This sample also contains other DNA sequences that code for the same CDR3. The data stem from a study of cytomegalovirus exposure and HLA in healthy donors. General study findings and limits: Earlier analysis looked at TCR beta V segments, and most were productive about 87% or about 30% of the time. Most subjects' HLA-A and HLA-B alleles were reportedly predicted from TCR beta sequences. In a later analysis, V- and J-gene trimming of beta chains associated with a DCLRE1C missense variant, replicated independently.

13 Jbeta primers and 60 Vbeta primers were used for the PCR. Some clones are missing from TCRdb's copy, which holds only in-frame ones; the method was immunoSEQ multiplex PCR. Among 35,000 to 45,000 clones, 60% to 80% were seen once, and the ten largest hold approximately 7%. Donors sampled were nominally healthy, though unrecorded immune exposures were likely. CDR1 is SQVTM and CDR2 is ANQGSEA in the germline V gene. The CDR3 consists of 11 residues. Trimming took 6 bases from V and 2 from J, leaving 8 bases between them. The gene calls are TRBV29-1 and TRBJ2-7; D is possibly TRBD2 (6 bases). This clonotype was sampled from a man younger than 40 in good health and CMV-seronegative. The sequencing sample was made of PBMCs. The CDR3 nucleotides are TGCAGCGTCGGGACTGCCTACGAGCAGTACTTC. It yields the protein CSVGTAYEQYF.